The 26 T cell receptor beta chains below were found in one sample sequenced in a study of blood T cell repertoires in COVID-19. Some clones are missing from TCRdb's copy, which holds only in-frame ones; the method was immunoSEQ multiplex PCR. The sample comprises 240,000 or so clones, 85% to 90% of which are singletons, and around 0.98% rests with the top ten. The sequencing sample was made of peripheral blood. The receptors here all came from a woman aged 35 to 49 who had recovered from COVID-19.

The V call is TRBV11-3, the J call TRBJ1-1, with D unclear. Trimming stripped 1 base from V and 10 bases from J, with 7 bases between. The CDR3 consists of 11 residues. Looked up from germline, CDR1 is SGHNT and CDR2 is YENEEA. CDR3 in DNA: TGTGCCAGCAGCTTAGCCGGAGGAGCTTTCTTT. Protein: CASSLAGGAFF.

The V gene is TRBV6-2 or TRBV6-3, the J gene TRBJ2-1; the match to TRBD2 covers 10 bases. Trimming at V came to 2 bases and at J to 6 bases, leaving 7 bases not matched to a gene. The length of the CDR3 is 16 residues. The germline gives CDR1 MNHEY, CDR2 SVGEGT. The CDR3 loop reads CASSYPPGLATNEQFF. Written as DNA, the CDR3 is TGTGCCAGCAGTTACCCCCCGGGACTAGCGACCAATGAGCAGTTCTTC.

This chain connects TRBV6-6 to TRBJ1-3; D not resolved. V was pared by 6 bases and J by 1 base, with 10 bases between. Per the germline V gene, CDR1 is MNHNY and CDR2 is SVGAGI (reference sequence). The CDR3 length is 14 residues. The CDR3 nucleotides are TGTGCCAGCAGCCCCCCGGGGTCTGGAAACACCATATATTTT. Translating gives CASSPPGSGNTIYF.

This clone was seen more than once but under ten times. The genes are TRBV7-9 and TRBJ2-3; perhaps TRBD2 as D (5 bases). The V end lost 5 bases, the J end lost 1 base, and 13 bases lay between the germline ends. CDR1 SEHNR and CDR2 FQNEAQ come from the germline V gene (reference sequence). There are 15 residues in the CDR3. In DNA form, the CDR3 reads TGTGCCAGCAGCCGCGTTTCCGGGGGCACAGATACGCAGTATTTT. Its protein product is CASSRVSGGTDTQYF.

The J gene is TRBJ2-1, the V gene TRBV19, with TRBD2 matching 7 bases. Per germline, CDR1 LNHDA and CDR2 SQIVND (reference sequence). The CDR3 spans 16 residues. The V and J ends lost 5 bases and 8 bases, in that order; junction bases with no gene match: 15. In DNA, the CDR3 is TGTGCCAGTAGTCCCCTGTGGGGGAGGGCCCTCGATGAGCAGTTCTTC. As protein: CASSPLWGRALDEQFF.

This clone came up a few times. V is TRBV9 and J is TRBJ1-1, with D maybe TRBD1 (5 bases). The CDR3 sequence is 14 residues long. Trimming stripped 0 bases from V and 3 bases from J, with 9 bases between. The germline V gene encodes CDR1 SGDLS and CDR2 YYNGEE. The CDR3 protein is CASSVGGADTEAFF. CDR3 sequence (DNA): TGTGCCAGCAGCGTAGGCGGGGCGGACACTGAAGCTTTCTTT.

This rearrangement joins TRBV7-9 to TRBJ1-4, with TRBD1 matching over 7 bases. In germline, CDR1 is SEHNR, CDR2 FQNEAQ (reference sequence). V shed 1 base, J shed 0 bases, and the junction held 5 bases outside the gene matches. This CDR3 is built from 17 residues. Here the CDR3 reads CASSLGDSQTTNEKLFF. The CDR3, as DNA: TGTGCCAGCAGCTTAGGGGACAGCCAGACAACTAATGAAAAACTGTTTTTT.

The chain links TRBV10-2 to TRBJ2-1, with D unclear. Germline assignment: CDR1 WSHSY and CDR2 SAAADI. This CDR3 is built from 15 residues. V was pared by 11 bases and J by 0 bases, with 17 bases between. CDR3 in DNA: TGCGCCCCCCCGGCCCGACGGAGCTCCTACAATGAGCAGTTCTTC. Amino acid sequence: CAPPARRSSYNEQFF.

The chain employs TRBV14 and TRBJ1-6; no reliable D call. Germline V gene sequence: CDR1 SGHDN, CDR2 FVKESK. V was cut by 7 bases and J by 0 bases, with 10 bases left in between. This CDR3 has 15 residues. The CDR3 reads CASTPGSSYNSPLHF. Here the CDR3 DNA reads TGTGCCAGCACCCCGGGGAGCTCCTATAATTCACCCCTCCACTTT.

The chain combines TRBV15 with TRBJ1-3; 7 nucleotides align to TRBD1. The CDR3 has 17 amino acids. J gave up 0 bases and V 0 bases, and 5 bases lay outside the gene matches. Per germline, CDR1 LNHNV and CDR2 YYDKDF (reference sequence). The CDR3 nucleotides read TGTGCCACCAGCAGAGAGGACAGGAGGATCTCTGGAAACACCATATATTTT. This translates into CATSREDRRISGNTIYF.

The chain carries TRBV7-9 and TRBJ1-4; tentatively, D is TRBD1 (5 bases). The CDR3 runs 16 residues. The germline gives CDR1 SEHNR, CDR2 FQNEAQ (reference sequence). Trimming stripped 5 bases from V and 0 bases from J, with 13 bases between. CDR3 sequence reads: CASSRGVDATNEKLFF. CDR3 sequence (DNA): TGTGCCAGCAGCCGGGGGGTTGACGCAACTAATGAAAAACTGTTTTTT.

The gene calls are TRBV10-3 and TRBJ1-1; a possible D gene is TRBD1 (6 bases). V was cut by 6 bases and J by 0 bases, with 11 bases left in between. The CDR3 length is 14 residues. Germline lookup yields CDR1 ENHRY and CDR2 SYGVKD. The CDR3 DNA follows: TGTGCCATCAGGGACAGCCGCATGAACACTGAAGCTTTCTTT. As protein: CAIRDSRMNTEAFF.

As DNA, the CDR3 is TGTGCCAGCAGCTGGGGCGGGGGGACGGAGAATGAGCAGTTCTTC. Translated: CASSWGGGTENEQFF. This chain joins TRBV7-2 and TRBJ2-1; TRBD2 matches at 8 bases. Per the germline V gene, CDR1 is SGHTA and CDR2 is FQGNSA. With 4 bases clipped from V and 7 bases from J, the junction kept 9 bases outside the gene matches. CDR3 length equals 15 residues. Full variable domain (remainder filled in from reference TRBV7-2 and TRBJ2-1): GAGVSQSPSNKVTEKGKDVELRCDPISGHTALYWYRQSLGQGLEFLIYFQGNSAPDKSGLPSDRFSAERTGGSVSTLTIQRTQQEDSAVYLCASSWGGGTENEQFFGPGTRLTVL.

This clone was seen only a few times. The chain uses TRBV29-1 and TRBJ1-1; TRBD1 matches at 7 bases. V was clipped by 6 bases and J by 1 base; unmatched bases: 5. The CDR3 extends over 13 amino acids. CDR1 is SQVTM and CDR2 is ANQGSEA in the germline V gene. For the CDR3, the DNA is TGCAGCGTCCCCCGACAGGGGAACACTGAAGCTTTCTTT. Its protein is CSVPRQGNTEAFF.

The rearrangement links TRBV6-4 to TRBJ2-5; TRBD2 matches 10 bases. The CDR3 runs to 23 residues. With V trimmed by 0 bases and J by 0 bases, 22 bases remained unmatched. The germline V gene has CDR1 MRHNA and CDR2 SNTAGT. CDR3 coding DNA: TGTGCCAGCAGTGACTCGGGGTCTGGGCCCACTAGCGGGACTCTTCCACACCAAGAGACCCAGTACTTC. This translates into CASSDSGSGPTSGTLPHQETQYF.

For the CDR3, the DNA is TGTGCCAGGGGGGGGGACAGGCCCTACGAGCAGTACTTC. Its translation is CARGGDRPYEQYF. V is TRBV2 and J is TRBJ2-7; D is perhaps TRBD1 (8 bases). With 9 bases removed from V and 2 bases from J, the gap between germline ends came to 14 bases. This CDR3 comprises 13 residues. The V gene's germline CDR1 is SNHLY and CDR2 FYNNEI. The full variable domain, completed using reference TRBV2 and TRBJ2-7, is EPEVTQTPSHQVTQMGQEVILRCVPISNHLYFYWYRQILGQKVEFLVSFYNNEISEKSEIFDDQFSVERPDGSNFTLKIRSTKLEDSAMYFCARGGDRPYEQYFGPGTRLTVT.

The V gene is TRBV10-3, the J gene TRBJ1-1; 7 bases match TRBD1. Germline CDR1 is ENHRY and CDR2 is SYGVKD. The CDR3 runs 13 residues. The V gene end was trimmed by 9 bases and the J gene end by 3 bases; junction bases not matched to a gene: 7. Here the CDR3 DNA reads TGTGCCATGGCACAGGGGAGAGACACTGAAGCTTTCTTT. This sequence encodes CAMAQGRDTEAFF.

The chain joins TRBV7-8 to TRBJ1-4; 8 positions agree with TRBD1. J lost 8 bases, V lost 2 bases, and 4 bases had no gene match. The germline CDR1 and CDR2 sequences are SGHVS and FQNEAQ. The CDR3 consists of 14 residues. The CDR3 DNA reads as TGTGCCAGCAGCTTACAGGGGGCGGGAGAAAAACTGTTTTTT. Translation gives CASSLQGAGEKLFF.

The chain combines TRBV24-1 with TRBJ1-4; the D gene is possibly TRBD1 (6 bases). Germline V lookup: CDR1 KGHDR, CDR2 SFDVKD. Trimming removed 1 base from V and 5 bases from J, with 16 bases in between. The CDR3 covers 17 residues. CDR3 sequence: CATSDFPGTRGNEKLFF. The CDR3 DNA follows: TGTGCCACCAGTGATTTCCCCGGGACAAGGGGGAATGAAAAACTGTTTTTT.

This clone was observed once. The chain links TRBV6-5 to TRBJ1-2; D gene ambiguous. Germline V gene lookup returns CDR1 MNHEY and CDR2 SVGAGI. The CDR3 spans 14 residues. V gave up 6 bases and J gave up 3 bases, with 14 bases separating them. The CDR3 is CASSPGSYYYGYTF. CDR3 in DNA: TGTGCCAGCAGCCCGGGGTCCTATTACTATGGCTACACCTTC.

The chain employs TRBV6-1 and TRBJ2-7; D is possibly TRBD2 (7 bases). The CDR3 is 17 residues long. Deletions cut 2 bases from V and 4 bases from J, with 21 bases between. Per the germline V gene, CDR1 is MNHNS and CDR2 is SASEGT. CDR3 in DNA: TGTGCCAGCAGTGAACGGTCCCTGGGGGGGGCGAGGTACGAGCAGTACTTC. Translated: CASSERSLGGARYEQYF.

The rearrangement uses TRBV7-9 and TRBJ2-5; weak D call: TRBD1 (6 bases). V lost 1 base to trimming and J lost 3 bases, with 15 bases between them. The CDR3 is made up of 16 amino acids. Germline lookup yields CDR1 SEHNR and CDR2 FQNEAQ (reference sequence). The CDR3: CASSLGGKGDKETQYF. The CDR3 nucleotides read TGTGCCAGCAGCTTAGGGGGGAAGGGGGATAAAGAGACCCAGTACTTC.

This rearrangement joins TRBV5-1 to TRBJ2-2, with 9 bases lining up with TRBD2. The V and J ends lost 4 bases and 7 bases, in that order; junction bases with no gene match: 11. The CDR3 is 16 amino acids. CDR1 and CDR2 (germline): SGHRS, YFSETQ. The DNA for the CDR3 is TGCGCCAGCAGCCCCGGGGTAGCGGGAGATGGCGGGGAGCTGTTTTTT. Translation: CASSPGVAGDGGELFF.

The genes are TRBV5-5 and TRBJ2-2; TRBD1 agrees at 12 bases. CDR3 length: 17 residues. CDR1 and CDR2 (germline): SGHKS, YYEKEE (reference sequence). The V and J ends lost 1 base and 7 bases, in that order; junction bases with no gene match: 8. The CDR3 DNA is TGTGCCAGCAGCTTGCCCGGGGACAGGGGGCCGGGCGGGGAGCTGTTTTTT. The encoded protein is CASSLPGDRGPGGELFF. Based on the CDR3 plus reference TRBV5-5 and TRBJ2-2, the full variable domain is DAGVTQSPTHLIKTRGQQVTLRCSPISGHKSVSWYQQVLGQGPQFIFQYYEKEERGRGNFPDRFSARQFPNYSSELNVNALLLGDSALYLCASSLPGDRGPGGELFFGEGSRLTVL.

There are a few counts of this clone. CDR3 region: CASSYSPGGLDGYTF. For the CDR3, the DNA is TGTGCCAGCAGTTACTCGCCAGGGGGCTTGGATGGCTACACCTTC. J is TRBJ1-2 and V is TRBV6-2 or TRBV6-3; 8 bases map to TRBD1. This CDR3 region has 15 residues. Germline CDR1 MNHEY, CDR2 SVGEGT. V was pared by 0 bases and J by 6 bases, with 6 bases of the junction left unmatched.

The gene calls are TRBV6-2 or TRBV6-3 and TRBJ2-7; tentatively, D is TRBD1 (6 bases). Germline loops: CDR1 MNHEY, CDR2 SVGEGT. The V end was cut by 5 bases, the J end by 0 bases, with 11 bases between. The CDR3 has 14 residues. The CDR3 bases are TGTGCCAGCAGTCAATGGGGGCCCTCCTACGAGCAGTACGTC. Translated, it gives CASSQWGPSYEQYV.